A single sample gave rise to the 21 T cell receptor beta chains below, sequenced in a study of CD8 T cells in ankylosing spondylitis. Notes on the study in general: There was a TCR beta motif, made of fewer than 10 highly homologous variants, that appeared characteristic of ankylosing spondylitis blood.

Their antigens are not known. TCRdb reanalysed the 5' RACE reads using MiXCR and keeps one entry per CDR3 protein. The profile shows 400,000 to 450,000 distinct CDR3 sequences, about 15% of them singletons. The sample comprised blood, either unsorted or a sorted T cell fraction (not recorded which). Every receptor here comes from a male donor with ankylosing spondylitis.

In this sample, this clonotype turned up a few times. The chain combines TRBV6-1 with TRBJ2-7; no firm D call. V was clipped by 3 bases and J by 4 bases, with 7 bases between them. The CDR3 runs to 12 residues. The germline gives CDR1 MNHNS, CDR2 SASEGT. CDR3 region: CASSERGYEQYF. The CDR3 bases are TGTGCCAGCAGTGAGCGTGGGTACGAGCAGTACTTC.

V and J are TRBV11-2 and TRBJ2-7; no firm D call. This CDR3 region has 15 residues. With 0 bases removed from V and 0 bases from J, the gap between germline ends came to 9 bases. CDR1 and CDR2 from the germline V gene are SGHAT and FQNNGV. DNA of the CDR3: TGTGCCAGCAGCTTAGAGCTTAGTAACTCCTACGAGCAGTACTTC. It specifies CASSLELSNSYEQYF.

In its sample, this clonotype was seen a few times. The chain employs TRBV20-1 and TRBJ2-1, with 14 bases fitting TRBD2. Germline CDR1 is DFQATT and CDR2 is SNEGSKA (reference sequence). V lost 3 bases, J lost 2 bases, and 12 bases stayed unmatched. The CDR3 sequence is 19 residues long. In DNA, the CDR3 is TGCAGTGCTAGTGCCTCCGGGACTAGCGGGAGATCCCCCTACAATGAGCAGTTCTTC. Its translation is CSASASGTSGRSPYNEQFF.

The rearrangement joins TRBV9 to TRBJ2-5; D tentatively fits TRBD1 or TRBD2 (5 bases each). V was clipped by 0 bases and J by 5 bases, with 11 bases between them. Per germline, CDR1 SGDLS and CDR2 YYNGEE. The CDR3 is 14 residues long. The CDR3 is CASSVGWDVETQYF. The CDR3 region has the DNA TGTGCCAGCAGCGTAGGTTGGGACGTTGAGACCCAGTACTTC.

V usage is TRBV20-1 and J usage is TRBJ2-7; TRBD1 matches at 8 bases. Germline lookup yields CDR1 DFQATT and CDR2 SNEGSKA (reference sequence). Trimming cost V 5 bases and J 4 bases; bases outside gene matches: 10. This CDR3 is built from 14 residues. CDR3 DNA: TGCAGTGCTCGCAACCCAGGGGGCCGGTACGAGCAGTACTTC. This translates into CSARNPGGRYEQYF.

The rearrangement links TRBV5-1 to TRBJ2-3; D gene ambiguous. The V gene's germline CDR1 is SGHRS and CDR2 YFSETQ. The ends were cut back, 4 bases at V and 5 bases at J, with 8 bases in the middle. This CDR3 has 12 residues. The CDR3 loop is CASSPMRDTQYF. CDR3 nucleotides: TGCGCCAGCAGCCCGATGAGAGATACGCAGTATTTT.

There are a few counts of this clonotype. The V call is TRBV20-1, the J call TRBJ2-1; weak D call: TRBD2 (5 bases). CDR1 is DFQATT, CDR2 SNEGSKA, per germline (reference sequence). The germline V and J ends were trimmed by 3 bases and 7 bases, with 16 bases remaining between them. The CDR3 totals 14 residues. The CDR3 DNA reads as TGCAGTGCTAGCCCTCTAGCTTTTGGTAATGAGCAGTTCTTC. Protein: CSASPLAFGNEQFF.

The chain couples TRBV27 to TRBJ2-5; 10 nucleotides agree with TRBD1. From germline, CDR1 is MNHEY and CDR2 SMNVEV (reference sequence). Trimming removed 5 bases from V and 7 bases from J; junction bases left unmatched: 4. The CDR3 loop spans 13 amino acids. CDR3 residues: CASSPGTGATQYF. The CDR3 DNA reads TGTGCCAGCAGTCCCGGGACAGGGGCGACCCAGTACTTC.

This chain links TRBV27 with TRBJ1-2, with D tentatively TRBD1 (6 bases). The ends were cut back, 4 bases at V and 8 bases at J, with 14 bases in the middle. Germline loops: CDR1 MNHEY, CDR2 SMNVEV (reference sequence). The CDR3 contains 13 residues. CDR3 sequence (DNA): TGTGCCAGCAGTTCCGGACAGACACACGGCTACACCTTC. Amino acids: CASSSGQTHGYTF.

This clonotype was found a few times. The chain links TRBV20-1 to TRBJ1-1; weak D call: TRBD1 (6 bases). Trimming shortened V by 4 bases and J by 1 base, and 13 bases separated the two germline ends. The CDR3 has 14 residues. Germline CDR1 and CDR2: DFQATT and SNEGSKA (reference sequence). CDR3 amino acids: CSAINNRENTEAFF. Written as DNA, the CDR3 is TGCAGTGCTATCAATAACAGGGAGAACACTGAAGCTTTCTTT.

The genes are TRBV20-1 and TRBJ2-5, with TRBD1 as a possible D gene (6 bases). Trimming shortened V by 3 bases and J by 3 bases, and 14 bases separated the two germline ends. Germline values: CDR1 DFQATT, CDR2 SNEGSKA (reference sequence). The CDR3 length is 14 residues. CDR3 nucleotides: TGCAGTGCTAGGCCGGGACAAAAAAAAGAGACCCAGTACTTC. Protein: CSARPGQKKETQYF.

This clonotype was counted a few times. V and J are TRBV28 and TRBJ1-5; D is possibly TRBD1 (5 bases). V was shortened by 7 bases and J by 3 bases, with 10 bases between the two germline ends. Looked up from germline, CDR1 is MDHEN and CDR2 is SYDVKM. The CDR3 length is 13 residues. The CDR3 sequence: CASTRGINQPQHF. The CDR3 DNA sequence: TGTGCCAGCACTCGGGGGATCAATCAGCCCCAGCATTTT.

The CDR3 coding sequence is TGTGCCAGCAGCCAGTCGTCTAAGGCAGGCCTCTCCTACGAGCAGTACTTC. Translated: CASSQSSKAGLSYEQYF. V usage is TRBV7-9 and J usage is TRBJ2-7, with D hard to call. Deletions cut 5 bases from V and 0 bases from J, with 20 bases between. The CDR3 sequence is 17 residues long. Germline V CDR1 and CDR2: SEHNR, FQNEAQ (reference sequence). The entire variable domain, with the rest obtained from reference TRBV7-9 and TRBJ2-7, is as follows: DTGVSQNPRHKITKRGQNVTFRCDPISEHNRLYWYRQTLGQGPEFLTYFQNEAQLEKSRLLSDRFSAERPKGSFSTLEIQRTEQGDSAMYLCASSQSSKAGLSYEQYFGPGTRLTVT.

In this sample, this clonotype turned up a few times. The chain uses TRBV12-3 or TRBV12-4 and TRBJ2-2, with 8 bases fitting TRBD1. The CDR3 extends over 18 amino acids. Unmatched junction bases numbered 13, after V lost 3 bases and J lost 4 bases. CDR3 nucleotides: TGTGCCAGCAGTTTTGGGTGGGTTGGACAGGGCCTCACCGGGGAGCTGTTTTTT. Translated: CASSFGWVGQGLTGELFF.

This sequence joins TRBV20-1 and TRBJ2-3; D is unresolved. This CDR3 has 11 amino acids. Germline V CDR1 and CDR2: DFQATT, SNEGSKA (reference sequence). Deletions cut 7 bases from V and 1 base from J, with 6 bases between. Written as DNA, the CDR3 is TGCAGTGGGGTCCGCACAGATACGCAGTATTTT. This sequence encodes CSGVRTDTQYF.

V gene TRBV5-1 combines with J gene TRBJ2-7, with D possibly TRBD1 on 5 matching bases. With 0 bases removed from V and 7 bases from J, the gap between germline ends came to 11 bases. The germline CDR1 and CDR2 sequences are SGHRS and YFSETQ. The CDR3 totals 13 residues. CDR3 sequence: CASSLAGAVEQYF. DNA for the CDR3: TGCGCCAGCAGCTTGGCTGGGGCAGTGGAGCAGTACTTC.

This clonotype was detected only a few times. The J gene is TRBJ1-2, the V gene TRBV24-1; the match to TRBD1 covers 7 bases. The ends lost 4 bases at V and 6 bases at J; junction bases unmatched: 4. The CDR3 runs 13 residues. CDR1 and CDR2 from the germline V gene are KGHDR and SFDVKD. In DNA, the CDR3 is TGTGCCACCAGTGAGGCCGGGACAGATGGCTACACCTTC. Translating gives CATSEAGTDGYTF.

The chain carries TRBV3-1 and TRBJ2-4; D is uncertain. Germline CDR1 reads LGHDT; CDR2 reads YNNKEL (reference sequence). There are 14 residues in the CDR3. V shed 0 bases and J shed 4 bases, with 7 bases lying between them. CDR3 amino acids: CASSQEGTKNIQYF. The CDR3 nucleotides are TGTGCCAGCAGCCAAGAAGGCACTAAAAACATTCAGTACTTC.

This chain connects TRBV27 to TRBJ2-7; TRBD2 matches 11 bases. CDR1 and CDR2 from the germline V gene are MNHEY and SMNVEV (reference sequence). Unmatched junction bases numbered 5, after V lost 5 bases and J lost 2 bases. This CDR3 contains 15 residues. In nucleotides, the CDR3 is TGTGCCAGCAGTGTACTAGCGGGGGCCCCCTACGAGCAGTACTTC. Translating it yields CASSVLAGAPYEQYF.

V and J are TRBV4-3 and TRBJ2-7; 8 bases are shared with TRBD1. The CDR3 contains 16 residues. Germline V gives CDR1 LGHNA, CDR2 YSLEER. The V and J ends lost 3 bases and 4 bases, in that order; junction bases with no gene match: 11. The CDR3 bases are TGCGCCAGCAGCCAGGGACCGGGACAGGATGTGTACGAGCAGTACTTC. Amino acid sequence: CASSQGPGQDVYEQYF.

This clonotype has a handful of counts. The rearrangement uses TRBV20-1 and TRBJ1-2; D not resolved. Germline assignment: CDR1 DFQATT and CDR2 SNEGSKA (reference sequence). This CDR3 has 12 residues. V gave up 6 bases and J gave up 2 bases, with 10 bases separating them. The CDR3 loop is CSAAVGNYGYTF. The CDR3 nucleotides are TGCAGTGCCGCCGTGGGGAACTATGGCTACACCTTC.